A selection of T cell receptor beta chains follows, all from one sample in a study of blood T cell repertoires in COVID-19. TCRdb's table, derived via immunoSEQ multiplex PCR, lists solely in-frame clones and lacks some. The table includes 400,000 to 450,000 clones, about 91% detected once. Sequenced sample: peripheral blood. These receptors were collected from a woman aged 40 to 50 with COVID-19, enrolled during active disease. Both conserved end residues are part of each CDR3. The D gene is left open where the match is weak. Clone size is given for some rows only: seen once, a few or many times, or a class if the clone is expanded.

>.|.|TRBV27|13|TRBJ1-1
CASSLALEGSAFF
TGTGCCAGCAGTTTGGCCCTTGAGGGTTCGGCTTTCTTT
>.|TRBD1|TRBV7-7|13|TRBJ2-7
CASSSDRGKRQYF
TGTGCTAGCAGCTCGGACAGGGGGAAAAGACAGTACTTC
>.|.|TRBV28|13|TRBJ2-7
CASTGVFPYEQYF
TGTGCCAGCACGGGGGTATTCCCCTACGAGCAGTACTTC
>.|.|TRBV7-9|14|TRBJ1-1
CASSSQGTDTEAFF
TGTGCCAGCAGCTCGCAGGGTACCGACACTGAAGCTTTCTTT
>.|TRBD1|TRBV4-1|16|TRBJ2-5
CASSQERGQGWETQYF
TGCGCCAGCAGCCAAGAGAGGGGGCAGGGCTGGGAGACCCAGTACTTC
>once|.|TRBV6-5|12|TRBJ2-1
CASSGTLNEQFF
TGTGCCAGCAGCGGGACACTAAATGAGCAGTTCTTC
>.|TRBD1|TRBV7-2|19|TRBJ1-3
CASSQDSTGPLVSGNTIYF
TGTGCCAGCAGCCAAGACTCGACAGGGCCCCTAGTCTCTGGAAACACCATATATTTT
>.|TRBD2|TRBV5-1|19|TRBJ2-1
CASSLYSSGGLFSYNEQFF
TGCGCCAGCAGCTTATATTCTAGCGGGGGCCTTTTCTCCTACAATGAGCAGTTCTTC
>.|TRBD2|TRBV7-2|14|TRBJ2-3
CASSKLAAADTQYF
TGTGCCAGCAGCAAACTAGCGGCTGCGGATACGCAGTATTTT
>.|TRBD2|TRBV9|18|TRBJ2-7
CASSVDPGLAGVVYEQYF
TGTGCCAGCAGCGTAGATCCCGGACTAGCGGGAGTTGTATACGAGCAGTACTTC
>.|.|TRBV5-6|14|TRBJ1-2
CASSFGSPESGYTF
TGTGCCAGCAGCTTCGGCAGCCCGGAGTCTGGCTACACCTTC
>.|TRBD2|TRBV11-2|18|TRBJ2-1
CASSRGGGGRSSYNEQFF
TGTGCCAGCAGCCGGGGGGGTGGCGGGCGTAGCTCCTACAATGAGCAGTTCTTC
>.|.|TRBV5-1|15|TRBJ1-3
CASSLEGLSGNTIYF
TGCGCCAGCAGCTTGGAGGGACTATCTGGAAACACCATATATTTT
>.|TRBD1|TRBV5-6|15|TRBJ2-7
CASSLPGQVTYEQYF
TGTGCCAGCAGCTTGCCGGGACAGGTCACCTACGAGCAGTACTTC
>.|TRBD1|TRBV27|13|TRBJ1-1
CASSDRVGTEAFF
TGTGCCAGCAGCGACAGGGTGGGTACTGAAGCTTTCTTT
>.|.|TRBV6-5|13|TRBJ2-7
CASSYWSGYEQYF
TGTGCCAGCAGTTATTGGTCGGGTTACGAGCAGTACTTC
>.|TRBD1|TRBV2|16|TRBJ1-6
CASSELRDRGFSPLHF
TGTGCCAGCAGTGAGTTACGGGACAGGGGCTTCTCACCCCTCCACTTT
>.|TRBD1|TRBV4-2|18|TRBJ1-6
CASSQSTDRSSYNSPLHF
TGTGCCAGCAGCCAATCGACGGACAGGAGCTCCTATAATTCACCCCTCCACTTT
>.|.|TRBV4-1|13|TRBJ1-4
CASSQVVAGKLFF
TGCGCCAGCAGCCAAGTGGTGGCGGGGAAACTGTTTTTT
>few|.|TRBV6-1|11|TRBJ2-5
CASSERRPWDF
TGTGCCAGCAGTGAACGGAGACCCTGGGACTTC
>.|TRBD1|TRBV29-1|13|TRBJ2-7
CSVVQGETYEQYF
TGCAGCGTTGTTCAGGGGGAGACCTACGAGCAGTACTTC
>.|.|TRBV6-6|13|TRBJ1-1
CASSSRGVTEAFF
TGTGCCAGCAGCTCCCGGGGGGTCACTGAAGCTTTCTTT
>.|TRBD1|TRBV6-2/TRBV6-3|17|TRBJ1-4
CASSDGPGQGPNEKLFF
TGTGCCAGCAGTGATGGGCCGGGACAGGGGCCTAATGAAAAACTGTTTTTT
>.|.|TRBV7-2|14|TRBJ1-4
CASSPRATNEKLFF
TGTGCCAGCAGCCCCAGGGCAACTAATGAAAAACTGTTTTTT
>.|TRBD1|TRBV6-5|15|TRBJ1-2
CASRDRGRGTNGYTF
TGTGCCAGTCGTGATAGGGGGCGTGGTACGAATGGCTACACCTTC
>.|TRBD2|TRBV14|16|TRBJ2-5
CASSQAAGGLQETQYF
TGTGCCAGCAGCCAAGCTGCGGGGGGTCTTCAAGAGACCCAGTACTTC
>.|TRBD1|TRBV28|16|TRBJ1-5
CASSFDGQGLRVPQHF
TGTGCCAGCAGTTTTGATGGACAGGGCCTACGAGTGCCCCAGCATTTT
>.|TRBD1|TRBV6-5|16|TRBJ1-5
CASSSLQGAGNQPQHF
TGTGCCAGCAGTTCATTACAGGGGGCTGGCAATCAGCCCCAGCATTTT
>.|TRBD1|TRBV6-6|15|TRBJ2-5
CASSYSDRGRETQYF
TGTGCCAGCAGTTACTCGGACAGGGGGCGAGAGACCCAGTACTTC
>.|TRBD2|TRBV7-2|16|TRBJ2-1
CASSSRASGGADEQFF
TGTGCCAGCAGCTCCCGGGCTAGCGGGGGGGCGGATGAGCAGTTCTTC
>.|TRBD1|TRBV30|14|TRBJ2-7
CAWSPDRGSYEQYF
TGTGCCTGGTCTCCGGACAGGGGTTCCTACGAGCAGTACTTC
>.|.|TRBV9|17|TRBJ2-1
CASSTRKGQSLYNEQFF
TGTGCCAGCAGCACTCGGAAGGGGCAGAGCCTCTACAATGAGCAGTTCTTC
>once|.|TRBV25-1|12|TRBJ1-4
CASKRGGEKLFF
TGTGCCAGCAAACGGGGGGGTGAAAAACTGTTTTTT
>.|TRBD1|TRBV4-1|17|TRBJ2-5
CASSQAESRTGGETQYF
TGCGCCAGCAGCCAAGCTGAATCCCGGACAGGGGGAGAGACCCAGTACTTC
>.|.|TRBV19|16|TRBJ1-5
CASSGLTGYSNQPQHF
TGTGCCAGTAGTGGGCTGACAGGTTATAGCAATCAGCCCCAGCATTTT
>.|TRBD1|TRBV12-5|16|TRBJ2-7
CASGLVLGQGVREQYF
TGTGCTAGTGGTTTGGTTTTGGGACAGGGAGTGAGGGAGCAGTACTTC
>.|.|TRBV28|14|TRBJ1-2
CASSPGTPYYGYTF
TGTGCCAGCAGTCCCGGGACACCCTACTATGGCTACACCTTC
>.|TRBD2|TRBV7-2|17|TRBJ2-3
CASSSDPGGWGVDTQYF
TGTGCCAGCAGCTCGGATCCGGGAGGCTGGGGGGTGGATACGCAGTATTTT
>.|TRBD1|TRBV9|15|TRBJ2-3
CASSGLTGQADTQYF
TGTGCCAGCAGCGGATTGACAGGGCAAGCAGATACGCAGTATTTT
>.|TRBD2|TRBV5-1|16|TRBJ2-3
CASSLMGLVLTDTQYF
TGCGCCAGCAGCTTGATGGGACTAGTTTTGACAGATACGCAGTATTTT
>.|TRBD1|TRBV11-2|17|TRBJ2-1
CASSLVRGQGPYNEQFF
TGTGCCAGCAGCTTAGTTAGGGGACAGGGACCCTACAATGAGCAGTTCTTC